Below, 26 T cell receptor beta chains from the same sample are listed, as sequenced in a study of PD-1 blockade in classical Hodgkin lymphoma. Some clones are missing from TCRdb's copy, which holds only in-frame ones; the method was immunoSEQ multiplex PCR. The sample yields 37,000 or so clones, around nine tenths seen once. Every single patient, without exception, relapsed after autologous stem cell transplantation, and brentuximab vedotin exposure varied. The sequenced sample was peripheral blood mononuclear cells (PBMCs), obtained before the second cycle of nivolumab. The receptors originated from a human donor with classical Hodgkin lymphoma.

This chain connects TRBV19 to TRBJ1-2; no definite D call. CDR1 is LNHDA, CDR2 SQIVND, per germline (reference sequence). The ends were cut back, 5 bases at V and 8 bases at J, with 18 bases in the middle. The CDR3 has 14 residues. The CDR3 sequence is CASSLGRSREGYTF. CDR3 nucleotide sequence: TGTGCCAGTAGTCTAGGACGCTCCCGGGAAGGCTACACCTTC.

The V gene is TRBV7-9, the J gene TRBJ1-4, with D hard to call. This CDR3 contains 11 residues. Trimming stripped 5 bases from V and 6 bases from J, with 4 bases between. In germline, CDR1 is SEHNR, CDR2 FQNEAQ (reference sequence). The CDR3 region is CASSPHEKLFF. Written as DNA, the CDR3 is TGTGCCAGCAGCCCCCATGAAAAACTGTTTTTT.

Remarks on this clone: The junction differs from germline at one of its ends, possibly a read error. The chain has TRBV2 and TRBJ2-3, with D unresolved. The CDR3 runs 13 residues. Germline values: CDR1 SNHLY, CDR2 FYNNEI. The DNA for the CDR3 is TGTGCCAGCACTGCGTTGACCTTAGACCGCACGAATTTT. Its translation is CASTALTLDRTNF.

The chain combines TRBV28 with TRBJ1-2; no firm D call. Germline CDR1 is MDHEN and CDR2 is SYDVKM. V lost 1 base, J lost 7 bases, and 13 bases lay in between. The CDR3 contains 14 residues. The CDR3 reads CASSLSSYRAGYTF. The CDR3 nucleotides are TGTGCCAGCAGTTTATCCTCCTACCGAGCTGGCTACACCTTC.

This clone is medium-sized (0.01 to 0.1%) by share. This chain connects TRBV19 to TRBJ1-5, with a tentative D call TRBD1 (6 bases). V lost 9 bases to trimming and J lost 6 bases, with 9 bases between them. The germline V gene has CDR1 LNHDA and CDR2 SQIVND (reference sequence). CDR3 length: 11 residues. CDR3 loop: CASRGGQPQHF. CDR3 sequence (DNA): TGTGCCAGCAGGGGAGGTCAGCCCCAGCATTTT.

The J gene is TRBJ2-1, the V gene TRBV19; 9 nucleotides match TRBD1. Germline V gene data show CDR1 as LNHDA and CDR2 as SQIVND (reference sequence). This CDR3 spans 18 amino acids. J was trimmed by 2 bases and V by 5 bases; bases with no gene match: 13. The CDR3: CASSVGQGRGLTYNEQFF. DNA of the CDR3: TGTGCCAGTAGTGTAGGACAGGGGAGGGGGCTTACCTACAATGAGCAGTTCTTC.

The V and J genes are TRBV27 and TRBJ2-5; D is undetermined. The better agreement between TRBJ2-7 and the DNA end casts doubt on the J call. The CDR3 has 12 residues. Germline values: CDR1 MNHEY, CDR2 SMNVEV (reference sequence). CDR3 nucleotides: TGTGCCAGCAGTTTAAGATCGGGCGAGCAGTACTTC. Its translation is CASSLRSGEQYF.

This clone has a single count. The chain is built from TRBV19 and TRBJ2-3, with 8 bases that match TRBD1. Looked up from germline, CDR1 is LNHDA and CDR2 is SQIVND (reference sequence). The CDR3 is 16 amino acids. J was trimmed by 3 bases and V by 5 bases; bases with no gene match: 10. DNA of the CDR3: TGTGCCAGTAGTTTCGACCCGGACAGGGTTACAGATACGCAGTATTTT. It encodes CASSFDPDRVTDTQYF.

Written as DNA, the CDR3 is TGTGCCAGCAGTAACATAGCGGGAGCTTTCGAGCAGTACTTC. Its translation is CASSNIAGAFEQYF. The chain is built from TRBV6-6 and TRBJ2-7; TRBD2 aligns across 9 bases. Germline V gene sequence: CDR1 MNHNY, CDR2 SVGAGI (reference sequence). CDR3 length: 14 residues. V lost 5 bases and J lost 6; bases outside the gene matches: 8.

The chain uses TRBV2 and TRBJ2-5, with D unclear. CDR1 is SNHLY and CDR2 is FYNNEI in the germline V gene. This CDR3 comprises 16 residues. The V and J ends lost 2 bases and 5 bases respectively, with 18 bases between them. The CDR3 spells CASSEPVAWAGETQYF. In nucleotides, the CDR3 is TGTGCCAGCAGTGAACCGGTAGCCTGGGCTGGGGAGACCCAGTACTTC. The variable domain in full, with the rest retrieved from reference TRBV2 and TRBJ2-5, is EPEVTQTPSHQVTQMGQEVILRCVPISNHLYFYWYRQILGQKVEFLVSFYNNEISEKSEIFDDQFSVERPDGSNFTLKIRSTKLEDSAMYFCASSEPVAWAGETQYFGPGTRLLVL.

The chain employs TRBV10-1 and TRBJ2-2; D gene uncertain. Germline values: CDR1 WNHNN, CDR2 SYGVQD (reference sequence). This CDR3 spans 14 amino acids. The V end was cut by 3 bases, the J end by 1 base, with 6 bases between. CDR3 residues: CASSEVKNTGELFF. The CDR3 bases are TGCGCCAGCAGTGAAGTGAAGAACACCGGGGAGCTGTTTTTT.

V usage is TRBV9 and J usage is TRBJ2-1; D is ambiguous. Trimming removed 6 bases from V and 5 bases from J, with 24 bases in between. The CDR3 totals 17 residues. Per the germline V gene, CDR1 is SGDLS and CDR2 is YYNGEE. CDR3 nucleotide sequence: TGTGCCAGCACCTCCGGGCCCGGTACTCTCCTACACAATGAGCAGTTCTTC. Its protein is CASTSGPGTLLHNEQFF.

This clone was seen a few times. The CDR3 region is CASSQVRERTYGYTF. CDR3 bases: TGCGCCAGCAGCCAAGTTAGAGAGCGGACCTATGGCTACACCTTC. V usage is TRBV4-1 and J usage is TRBJ1-2; D call uncertain. Germline CDR1 MGHRA, CDR2 YSYEKL. The CDR3 loop spans 15 amino acids. The V and J ends lost 1 base and 4 bases respectively, with 13 bases between them.

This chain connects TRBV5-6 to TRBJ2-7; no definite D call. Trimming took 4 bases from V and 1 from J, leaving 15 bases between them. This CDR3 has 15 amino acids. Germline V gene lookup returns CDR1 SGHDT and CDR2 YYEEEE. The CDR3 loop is CASSLWRNPSYEQYF. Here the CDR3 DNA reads TGTGCCAGCAGCCTGTGGCGAAACCCATCCTACGAGCAGTACTTC.

CDR3 amino acids: CASSFSFRGLPNEQFF. CDR3 nucleotide sequence: TGTGCCAGCAGCTTTTCCTTCAGGGGGCTCCCCAATGAGCAGTTCTTC. The V gene is TRBV11-3, the J gene TRBJ2-1, with TRBD1 matching 8 bases. Germline V gene sequence: CDR1 SGHNT, CDR2 YENEEA. V was clipped by 3 bases and J by 6 bases; unmatched bases: 10. The CDR3 is 16 amino acids.

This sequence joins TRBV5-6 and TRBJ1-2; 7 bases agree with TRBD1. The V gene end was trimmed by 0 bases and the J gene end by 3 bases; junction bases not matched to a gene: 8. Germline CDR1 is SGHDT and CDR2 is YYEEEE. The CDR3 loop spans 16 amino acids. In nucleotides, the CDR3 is TGTGCCAGCAGCTTGGCCGAGACAGGGAGCTACTATGGCTACACCTTC. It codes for CASSLAETGSYYGYTF.

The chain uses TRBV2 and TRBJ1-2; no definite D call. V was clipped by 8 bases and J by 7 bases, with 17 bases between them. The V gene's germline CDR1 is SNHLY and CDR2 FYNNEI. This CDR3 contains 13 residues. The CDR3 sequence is CASGRVVDFGYTF. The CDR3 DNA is TGTGCCAGCGGGAGGGTGGTTGACTTTGGCTACACCTTC.

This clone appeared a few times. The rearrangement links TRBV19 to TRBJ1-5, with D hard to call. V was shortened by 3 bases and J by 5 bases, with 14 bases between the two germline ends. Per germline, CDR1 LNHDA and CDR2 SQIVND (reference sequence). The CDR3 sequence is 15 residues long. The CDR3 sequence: CASSILAPGHQPQHF. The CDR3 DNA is TGTGCCAGTAGTATTTTGGCTCCTGGCCATCAGCCCCAGCATTTT.

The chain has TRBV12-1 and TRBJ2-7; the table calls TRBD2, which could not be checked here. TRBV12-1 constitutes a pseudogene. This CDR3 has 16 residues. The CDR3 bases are TGTGCCAGCTGGGAGCGGGAATCGGAGAATCACTACGAGCAGTACTTC. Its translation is CASWERESENHYEQYF.

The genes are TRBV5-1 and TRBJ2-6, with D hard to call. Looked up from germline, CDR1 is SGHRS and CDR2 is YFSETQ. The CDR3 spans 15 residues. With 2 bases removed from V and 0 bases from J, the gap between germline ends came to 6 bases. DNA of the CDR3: TGCGCCAGCAGCTTTGGGAACTCTGGGGCCAACGTCCTGACTTTC. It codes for CASSFGNSGANVLTF.

The CDR3 sequence is CASSLRGGSYGYTF. For the CDR3, the DNA is TGTGCCAGCAGCTTAAGAGGGGGGAGCTATGGCTACACCTTC. The gene calls are TRBV7-8 and TRBJ1-2; D is perhaps TRBD1 (6 bases). V was shortened by 2 bases and J by 4 bases, with 11 bases between the two germline ends. The germline CDR1 and CDR2 sequences are SGHVS and FQNEAQ. The CDR3 is 14 residues long.

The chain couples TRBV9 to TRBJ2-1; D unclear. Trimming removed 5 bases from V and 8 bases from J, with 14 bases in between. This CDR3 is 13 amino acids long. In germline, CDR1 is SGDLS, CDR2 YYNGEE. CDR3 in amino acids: CASRRAFKDEQFF. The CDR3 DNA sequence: TGTGCCAGCAGAAGGGCCTTCAAGGATGAGCAGTTCTTC. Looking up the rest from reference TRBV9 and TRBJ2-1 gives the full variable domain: DSGVTQTPKHLITATGQRVTLRCSPRSGDLSVYWYQQSLDQGLQFLIQYYNGEERAKGNILERFSAQQFPDLHSELNLSSLELGDSALYFCASRRAFKDEQFFGPGTRLTVL.

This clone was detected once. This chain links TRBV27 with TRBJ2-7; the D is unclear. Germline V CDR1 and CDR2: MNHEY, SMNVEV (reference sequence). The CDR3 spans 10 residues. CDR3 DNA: TGTGCGAACGTTTCACGGGAGCAGTACTTC. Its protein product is CANVSREQYF.

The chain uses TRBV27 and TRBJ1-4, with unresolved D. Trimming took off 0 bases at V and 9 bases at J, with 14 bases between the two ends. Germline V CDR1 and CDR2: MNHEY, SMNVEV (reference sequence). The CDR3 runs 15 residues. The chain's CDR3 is CASSLSEAGYKKLFF. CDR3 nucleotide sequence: TGTGCCAGCAGTTTATCTGAGGCAGGATATAAAAAACTGTTTTTT.

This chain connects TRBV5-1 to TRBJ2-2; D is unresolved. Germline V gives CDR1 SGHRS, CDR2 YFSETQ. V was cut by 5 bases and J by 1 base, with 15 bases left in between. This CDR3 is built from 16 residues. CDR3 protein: CASRGYRVGNTGELFF. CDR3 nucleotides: TGCGCCAGCAGAGGGTATCGGGTGGGGAACACCGGGGAGCTGTTTTTT.

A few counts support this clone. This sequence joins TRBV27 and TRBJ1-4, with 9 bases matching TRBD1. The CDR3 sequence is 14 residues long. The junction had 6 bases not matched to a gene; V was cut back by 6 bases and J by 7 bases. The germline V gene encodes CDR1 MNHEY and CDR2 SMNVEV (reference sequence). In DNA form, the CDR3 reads TGTGCCAGCAGACCCGGGACAGGGATTGAAAAACTGTTTTTT. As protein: CASRPGTGIEKLFF.